This T cell receptor beta chain emerged from a study of naive and memory T cell subsets. The CDR3 totals 18 residues. The germline CDR1 and CDR2 sequences are SGHKS and YYEKEE (reference sequence). Trimming removed 0 bases at V and 0 bases at J, with 16 bases between. Study conclusions and caveats: Potentially, T cell activation and differentiation skew this RNA-based measurement. Delayed type IV hypersensitivity infiltration was taken to explain higher tuberculin-site TCR counts.

Concerning this clonotype: What it recognizes is unknown.

Specified treatment: skin biopsy from PPD injection site in Mantoux-positive individual. A UMI-containing oligonucleotide was joined by 3' ligation to the TCR cDNA template. Unsorted total RNA, roughly 1 to 1000 ng, was DNase treated before reverse transcription. Four PCR rounds used nested alpha and beta constant region primers plus the SP2 primer. For blood and skin samples, reverse transcription used TCR alpha and beta constant primers. TCRdb passed the UMI-ligation and nested PCR reads through MiXCR, listing each CDR3 protein once. The sample holds around 25,000 distinct CDR3 sequences, around 6% seen once.

This TCR came from an adult in good health. This chain joins TRBV5-5 and TRBJ1-3; D gene ambiguous. The sample was skin, taken from a tuberculin skin test site. CDR3 in DNA: TGTGCCAGCAGCTTGGCCGGGTACAGCAAAAACTCTGGAAACACCATATATTTT. Its protein product is CASSLAGYSKNSGNTIYF.